Listed below are T cell receptor beta chains from one sample, sequenced in a study of blood T cell repertoires in COVID-19. TCRdb's table, derived via immunoSEQ multiplex PCR, lists solely in-frame clones and lacks some. Among approximately 470,000 clones, roughly 85% were seen once, and the ten largest hold approximately 3.4%. The specimen was peripheral blood. All receptors come from a human donor in a cohort sampled during active COVID-19. CDR3s include the opening cysteine and the closing phenylalanine or tryptophan. The order of the fields is clone size, J gene, V gene, D gene, CDR3 DNA, CDR3 protein. D genes are given only for firm matches. The size of a clone is reported for some rows only, either as once, few or many, or as a class for expanded clones.

>.|TRBJ1-1|TRBV7-7|.
TGTGCTAGCAGTCAAACACAACGAACTGAAGCTTTCTTT
CASSQTQRTEAFF
>.|TRBJ2-3|TRBV27|.
TGTGCCAGCAGTTTAAGGGGCCTGGATACGCAGTATTTT
CASSLRGLDTQYF
>.|TRBJ1-2|TRBV2|TRBD1
TGTGCCAGCAGTCCAGGACAGGGCAACTATGGCTACACCTTC
CASSPGQGNYGYTF
>.|TRBJ1-5|TRBV6-6|TRBD1
TGTGCCAGCAGTCCCCGGGGGGACAGGGGTCTCGGTGGCAATCAGCCCCAGCATTTT
CASSPRGDRGLGGNQPQHF
>once|TRBJ2-1|TRBV10-1|.
TGCGCCAGCAGTGAGTATTTAGGGAGTGAGCAGTTCTTC
CASSEYLGSEQFF
>.|TRBJ1-2|TRBV4-2|.
TGTGCCAGCAGCCAAGAATCGGGAGGCTACACCTTC
CASSQESGGYTF
>.|TRBJ2-7|TRBV4-3|.
TGCGCCAGCAGCCAAGATATAGGGGAGGTCGAGCAGTACTTC
CASSQDIGEVEQYF
>few|TRBJ1-2|TRBV6-1|TRBD1
TGTGCCAGCAGTGAAGTAGGGGGCGGCTATGGCTACACCTTC
CASSEVGGGYGYTF
>.|TRBJ2-4|TRBV19|.
TGTGCCAGTAGTATAGTTCAGGGGGCCAAAAACATTCAGTACTTC
CASSIVQGAKNIQYF
>.|TRBJ1-2|TRBV24-1|TRBD1
TGTGCCACCAGTGATTCCGGGACAGGTCTCACTAACTATGGCTACACCTTC
CATSDSGTGLTNYGYTF
>.|TRBJ1-2|TRBV19|TRBD1
TGTGCCAGTAGCCGGGACAGGGAAGGTGGCTACACCTTC
CASSRDREGGYTF
>once|TRBJ1-1|TRBV11-2|.
TGTGCCAGCAGGGGAGCCGCGGGCGGGGGCACTGAAGCTTTCTTT
CASRGAAGGGTEAFF
>.|TRBJ2-1|TRBV7-3|TRBD2
TGTGCCAGCAGCCCGCGACTAGCGGGAGGGCCCTTCGCGAATGAGCAGTTCTTC
CASSPRLAGGPFANEQFF
>.|TRBJ2-7|TRBV12-3/TRBV12-4|TRBD1
TGTGCCAGCAGTTCAGACAGGGTGCACGAGCAGTACTTC
CASSSDRVHEQYF
>.|TRBJ1-1|TRBV6-5|.
TGTGCCAGCAGTTACTCAGCCGACAGCATGAACACTGAAGCTTTCTTT
CASSYSADSMNTEAFF
>.|TRBJ1-2|TRBV5-4|.
TGTGCCAGCAGCTTGGCGGCGGGGATTTATGGCTACACCTTC
CASSLAAGIYGYTF
>.|TRBJ2-7|TRBV30|TRBD1
TGTGCCTGGAGGCTAACCTCGGGACAGAGCTCCTACGAGCAGTACTTC
CAWRLTSGQSSYEQYF
>.|TRBJ1-2|TRBV9|.
TGTGCCAGCAGCGTAGCTGCAGGGCAGGGCTATGGCTACACCTTC
CASSVAAGQGYGYTF
>once|TRBJ1-5|TRBV4-2|TRBD1
TGTGCCAGCAGCCCAGACCAGGGGGCGATTCAGCCCCAGCATTTT
CASSPDQGAIQPQHF
>.|TRBJ2-7|TRBV19|.
TGTGCCAGTAGTGCAAGCTGGGGCGGAACCTACGAGCAGTACTTC
CASSASWGGTYEQYF
>.|TRBJ1-2|TRBV6-4|.
TGTGCCAGCAGTGCCAGACACGGTTTGGACTACACCTTC
CASSARHGLDYTF
>.|TRBJ1-1|TRBV23-1|TRBD1
TGCGCCAGCAGTCATCAGGGGGGTTCGAACACTGAAGCTTTCTTT
CASSHQGGSNTEAFF
>.|TRBJ2-5|TRBV7-2|TRBD1
TGTGCCAGCAGCCAGGACAGGGGGTACCAAGAGACCCAGTACTTC
CASSQDRGYQETQYF
>.|TRBJ2-5|TRBV30|TRBD2
TGTGCCTGGAGTGTAGGCCTAGCGGGAGGGCCGTGGGAGACCCAGTACTTC
CAWSVGLAGGPWETQYF
>.|TRBJ2-7|TRBV20-1|TRBD2
TGCAGTGCTAGTAAGTCTAGCGGGAGTGGCGAGCAGTACTTC
CSASKSSGSGEQYF
>.|TRBJ2-3|TRBV24-1|.
TGTGCCACCAGTGTAGGCAGGACTACCACAGATACGCAGTATTTT
CATSVGRTTTDTQYF
>.|TRBJ2-1|TRBV6-1|TRBD2
TGTGCCAGCAGTGAAGCCTTGAGCGGGAGTGGGGGTGAGCAGTTCTTC
CASSEALSGSGGEQFF
>.|TRBJ2-7|TRBV25-1|TRBD1
TGTGCCAGCAGTCGCTCAGGGGGCTCCTACGAGCAGTACTTC
CASSRSGGSYEQYF